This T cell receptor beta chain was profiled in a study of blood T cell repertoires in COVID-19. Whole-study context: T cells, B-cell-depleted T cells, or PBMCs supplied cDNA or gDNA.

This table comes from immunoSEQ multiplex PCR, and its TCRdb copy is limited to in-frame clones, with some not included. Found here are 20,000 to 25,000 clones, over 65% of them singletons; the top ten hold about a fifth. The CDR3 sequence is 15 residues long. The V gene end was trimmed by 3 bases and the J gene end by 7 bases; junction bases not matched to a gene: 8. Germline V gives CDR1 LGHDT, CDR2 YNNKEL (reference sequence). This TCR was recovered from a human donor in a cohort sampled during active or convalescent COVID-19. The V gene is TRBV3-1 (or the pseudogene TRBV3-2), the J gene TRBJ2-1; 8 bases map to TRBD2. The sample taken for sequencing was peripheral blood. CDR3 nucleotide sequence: TGTGCCAGCAGCCAGAGCGGGAGTAGGACAAATGAGCAGTTCTTC. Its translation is CASSQSGSRTNEQFF.